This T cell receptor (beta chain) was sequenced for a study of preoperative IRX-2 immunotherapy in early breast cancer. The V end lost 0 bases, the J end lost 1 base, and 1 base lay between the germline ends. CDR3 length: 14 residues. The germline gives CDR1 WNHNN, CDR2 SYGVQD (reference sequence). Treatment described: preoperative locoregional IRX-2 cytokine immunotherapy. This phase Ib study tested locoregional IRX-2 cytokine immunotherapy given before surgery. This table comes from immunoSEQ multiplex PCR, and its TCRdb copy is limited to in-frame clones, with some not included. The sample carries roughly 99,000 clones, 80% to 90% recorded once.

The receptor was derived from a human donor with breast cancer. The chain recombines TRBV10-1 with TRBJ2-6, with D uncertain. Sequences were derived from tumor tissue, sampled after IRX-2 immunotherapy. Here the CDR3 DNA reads TGCGCCAGCAGTGAGTCGTCTGGGGCCAACGTCCTGACTTTC. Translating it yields CASSESSGANVLTF.